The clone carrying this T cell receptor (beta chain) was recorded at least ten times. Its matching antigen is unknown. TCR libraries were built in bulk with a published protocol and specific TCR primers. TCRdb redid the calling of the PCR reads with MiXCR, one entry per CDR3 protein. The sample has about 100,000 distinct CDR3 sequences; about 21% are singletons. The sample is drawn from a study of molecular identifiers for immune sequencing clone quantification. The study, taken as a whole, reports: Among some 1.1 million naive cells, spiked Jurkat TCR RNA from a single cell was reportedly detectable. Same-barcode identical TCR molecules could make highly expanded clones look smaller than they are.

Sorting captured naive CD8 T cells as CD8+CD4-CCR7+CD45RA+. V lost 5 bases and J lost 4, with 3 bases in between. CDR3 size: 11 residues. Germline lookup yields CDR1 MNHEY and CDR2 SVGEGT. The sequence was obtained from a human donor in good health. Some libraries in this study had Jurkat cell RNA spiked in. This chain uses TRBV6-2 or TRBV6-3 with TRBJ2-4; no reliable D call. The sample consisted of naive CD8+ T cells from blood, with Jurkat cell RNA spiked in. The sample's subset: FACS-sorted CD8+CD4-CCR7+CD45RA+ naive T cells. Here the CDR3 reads CASSMKNIQYF. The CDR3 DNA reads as TGTGCCAGCAGTATGAAAAACATTCAGTACTTC.